This TCR beta chain was sequenced in a study of blood T cell repertoires in COVID-19. Study-level information: Donors of Cohort 3 who recovered were those that had two negative PCRs, clearance, or symptom resolution.

The V end was cut by 2 bases, the J end by 0 bases, with 13 bases between. Per germline, CDR1 MNHEY and CDR2 SMNVEV (reference sequence). The CDR3 sequence is 16 residues long. How the authors handled the data: Reference gene primer amplification in the assay estimated nucleated cell counts. Here immunoSEQ multiplex PCR was the method, and the copy in TCRdb shows in-frame clones only, minus some. The D gene and trimming were derived from the DNA, and the V and J assignments and clone size from that table. The sample yields roughly 230,000 clones, about nine tenths seen once. The chain employs TRBV27 and TRBJ1-1; TRBD1 is a possible D gene (5 bases). The receptor was isolated from a man aged 25 to 40 in a cohort exposed to, infected with or recovered from COVID-19 (not recorded which). Sequencing was done on a sample of PBMCs or T cells enriched from blood (not recorded which). The CDR3 DNA sequence: TGTGCCAGCAGTTTAAGTTCTGGACACATGAACACTGAAGCTTTCTTT. It specifies CASSLSSGHMNTEAFF.